This TCR beta chain was documented in a study of T-cell memory formation after mild COVID-19. Germline V gives CDR1 DFQATT, CDR2 SNEGSKA (reference sequence). Losses at the gene ends were 0 bases for V and 3 bases for J; bases not matched to a gene: 5. The CDR3 has 15 amino acids. At least ten counts were recorded for this clonotype. Its antigen is currently unknown. The study's findings and limits: Clonal second-wave expansions that peaked on day 37 had unconfirmed SARS-CoV-2 specificity. Pre-infection memory already had some responding clones, implying cross-reactive memory joined. Contracting clones from day 15 to 85 had balanced CD4/CD8; later expanders favoured CD4+.

Sample barcodes and UMIs were carried by the TCR alpha and TCR beta cDNA libraries that 5'RACE generated with constant-segment primers. TCRdb ran MiXCR on the 5' RACE reads and lists one entry per CDR3 protein. The repertoire holds hundreds of thousands of distinct CDR3 sequences, around 17% seen once, with 3.5% in the top ten. This chain joins TRBV20-1 and TRBJ2-1; 7 bases align to TRBD1. Sequences were obtained from PBMCs or a T cell subset sorted from them (not recorded which). The origin of this receptor is a man aged 18-30 years who had mild COVID-19 (a few samples of this study predate the infection). Cell type and time point are not known. CDR3 DNA sequence: TGCAGTGCTAGAGATTTGACAGGGTACTACAATGAGCAGTTCTTC. Translated, it gives CSARDLTGYYNEQFF.